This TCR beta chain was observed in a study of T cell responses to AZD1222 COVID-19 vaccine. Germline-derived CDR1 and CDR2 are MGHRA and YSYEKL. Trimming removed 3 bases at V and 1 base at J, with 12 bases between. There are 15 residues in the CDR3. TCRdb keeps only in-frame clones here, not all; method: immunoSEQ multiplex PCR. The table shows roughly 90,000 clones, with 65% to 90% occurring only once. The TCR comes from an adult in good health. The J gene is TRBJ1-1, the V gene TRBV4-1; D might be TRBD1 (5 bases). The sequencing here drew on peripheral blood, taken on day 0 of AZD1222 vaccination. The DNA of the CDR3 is TGCGCCAGCAGCCACCCCAGCGGGGGGAACACTGAAGCTTTCTTT. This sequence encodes CASSHPSGGNTEAFF.